The clone carrying this T cell receptor beta chain was seen a handful of times. Its antigen is undetermined. The entry originates in a study of response to subunit inactivated influenza vaccine. V lost 6 bases, J lost 7 bases, and 10 bases lay in between. The CDR3 extends over 13 amino acids. Germline V CDR1 and CDR2: MNHEY, SVGEGT. Study results and caveats: Every seasonal influenza vaccination brings in few new T cells, the authors suggested.

TCRdb re-called the RT-PCR reads through MiXCR, storing one row per CDR3 protein. Among about 240,000 distinct CDR3 sequences, more than 10% were seen once, and the ten largest hold approximately 8.4%. The sequence derives from a man in his forties or fifties who received an inactivated influenza vaccine. The rearrangement joins TRBV6-2 or TRBV6-3 to TRBJ1-6; the D gene is possibly TRBD1 (6 bases). The sample here was non-naive T cells sorted from PBMCs, taken 14 days before vaccination. Written as DNA, the CDR3 is TGTGCCAGCAGGTCTGACAGGAATTCACCCCTCCACTTT. Translation gives CASRSDRNSPLHF.